The 29 T cell receptor beta chains listed next were all sequenced from one sample in a study of blood T cell repertoires in COVID-19 (dated by TCRdb to about 2020). The method behind the library was the immunoSEQ multiplex PCR assay. This immuneACCESS table, as held by TCRdb, lists in-frame sequences with V and J called but not all clones. Of the missing ones, under half trace to an unresolved V gene in checked studies; the others have no known cause. A total of roughly 35,000 clones appear in this sample, around 87% of them only once. Jointly, the top ten make up 35% to 55% of the sample. Sequences were obtained from peripheral blood. Receptors originate from a human donor in a cohort sampled during active COVID-19.

A single count supports this clone. The gene calls are TRBV2 and TRBJ1-1; unclear D gene. From germline, CDR1 is SNHLY and CDR2 FYNNEI. The V end was cut by 5 bases, the J end by 0 bases, with 10 bases between. The CDR3 consists of 14 residues. DNA of the CDR3: TGTGCCAGCAGTCGGGAGGGCTTGAACACTGAAGCTTTCTTT. Translation gives CASSREGLNTEAFF.

The V gene is TRBV19, the J gene TRBJ1-5, with D unresolved. Germline CDR1 is LNHDA and CDR2 is SQIVND (reference sequence). CDR3 length equals 16 residues. The V end lost 3 bases, the J end lost 3 bases, and 15 bases lay between the germline ends. The CDR3 loop is CASSMDGTALNQPQHF. In DNA form, the CDR3 reads TGTGCCAGTAGTATGGATGGAACAGCCCTCAATCAGCCCCAGCATTTT. Full variable domain (rest looked up from reference TRBV19 and TRBJ1-5): DGGITQSPKYLFRKEGQNVTLSCEQNLNHDAMYWYRQDPGQGLRLIYYSQIVNDFQKGDIAEGYSVSREKKESFPLTVTSAQKNPTAFYLCASSMDGTALNQPQHFGDGTRLSIL.

The chain employs TRBV21-1 and TRBJ2-5; the table's D call TRBD2 went unverified against the DNA. TRBV21-1 is recorded as a pseudogene. This CDR3 is 12 amino acids long. The CDR3 DNA reads as TGTGCCCGCCGTTGGGGGGTTGAGACCCAGTACTTC. Translated: CARRWGVETQYF.

The chain employs TRBV6-2 or TRBV6-3 and TRBJ1-5; TRBD1 aligns across 8 bases. Germline loops: CDR1 MNHEY, CDR2 SVGEGT. V lost 5 bases, J lost 5 bases, and 8 bases stayed unmatched. This CDR3 comprises 15 residues. Here the CDR3 reads CASSQQGVEYQPQHF. The CDR3 region has the DNA TGTGCCAGCAGTCAACAGGGGGTTGAGTATCAGCCCCAGCATTTT.

This chain uses TRBV11-2 with TRBJ2-3; D may be TRBD2 (7 bases). The germline V and J ends were trimmed by 1 base and 3 bases, with 14 bases remaining between them. Germline V gene data show CDR1 as SGHAT and CDR2 as FQNNGV. This CDR3 is built from 16 residues. The chain's CDR3 is CASSLVRGAGTDTQYF. CDR3 nucleotides: TGTGCCAGCAGCTTAGTTCGGGGGGCGGGTACAGATACGCAGTATTTT.

This clone was found once. V and J are TRBV6-1 and TRBJ1-4; no clear D. Between the trimmed V and J ends, which lost 1 base and 8 bases, there was a span of 11 bases. The CDR3 totals 14 residues. From germline, CDR1 is MNHNS and CDR2 SASEGT. The chain's CDR3 is CASSEGGSGEKLFF. CDR3 DNA: TGTGCCAGCAGTGAAGGAGGCAGCGGAGAAAAACTGTTTTTT.

V gene TRBV3-1 (or the pseudogene TRBV3-2) combines with J gene TRBJ2-5; 8 bases align to TRBD2. CDR3 length: 16 amino acids. With 0 bases clipped from V and 1 base from J, the junction kept 4 bases outside the gene matches. Germline-derived CDR1 and CDR2 are LGHDT and YNNKEL (reference sequence). CDR3 DNA sequence: TGTGCCAGCAGCCAAGAATGGGCGGGGGGCCAAGAGACCCAGTACTTC. Translation: CASSQEWAGGQETQYF.

The rearrangement links TRBV29-1 to TRBJ1-5; no definite D call. The CDR3 loop spans 12 amino acids. Germline assignment: CDR1 SQVTM and CDR2 ANQGSEA. Trimming took 5 bases from V and 1 from J, leaving 6 bases between them. CDR3 sequence reads: CSVKTSNQPQHF. DNA of the CDR3: TGCAGCGTTAAGACAAGCAATCAGCCCCAGCATTTT.

This chain uses TRBV6-4 with TRBJ2-7; D might be TRBD1 (5 bases). Trimming left V 9 bases short and J 6 bases short, with 21 bases between. This CDR3 region has 14 residues. CDR1 is MRHNA and CDR2 is SNTAGT in the germline V gene. The chain's CDR3 is CARGTMDILVEQYF. CDR3 nucleotides: TGTGCCAGGGGTACCATGGACATTTTGGTCGAGCAGTACTTC.

The chain is built from TRBV3-1 (or the pseudogene TRBV3-2) and TRBJ1-2; maybe TRBD1 (6 bases). From germline, CDR1 is LGHDT and CDR2 YNNKEL (reference sequence). The CDR3 length is 15 residues. V gave up 4 bases and J gave up 2 bases, with 14 bases separating them. This chain's CDR3 is CASSRAGELNYGYTF. The CDR3 nucleotides are TGTGCCAGCAGCCGGGCAGGGGAGCTGAACTATGGCTACACCTTC.

The chain is built from TRBV6-5 and TRBJ1-3; 9 bases map to TRBD1. In germline, CDR1 is MNHEY, CDR2 SVGAGI. This CDR3 region has 14 residues. V lost 8 bases to trimming and J lost 0 bases; unmatched junction nucleotides: 2. The CDR3 DNA reads TGTGCCAGCGGGACAGGGTCCTCTGGAAACACCATATATTTT. This translates into CASGTGSSGNTIYF.

This clone was recorded only once. This chain uses TRBV29-1 with TRBJ1-5, with a weak D call TRBD1 (5 bases). The CDR3 sequence is 14 residues long. Germline loops: CDR1 SQVTM, CDR2 ANQGSEA. V shed 6 bases and J shed 4 bases, with 16 bases lying between them. Here the CDR3 reads CSVGIGGGNQPQHF. Here the CDR3 DNA reads TGCAGCGTGGGAATCGGGGGGGGTAATCAGCCCCAGCATTTT. The full variable domain, completed using reference TRBV29-1 and TRBJ1-5, is SAVISQKPSRDICQRGTSLTIQCQVDSQVTMMFWYRQQPGQSLTLIATANQGSEATYESGFVIDKFPISRPNLTFSTLTVSNMSPEDSSIYLCSVGIGGGNQPQHFGDGTRLSIL.

The CDR3 loop is CASSPRTDSGNTIYF. DNA for the CDR3: TGCGCCAGCAGCCCTCGGACAGACTCTGGAAACACCATATATTTT. The chain combines TRBV4-3 with TRBJ1-3, with D perhaps matching TRBD1 (6 bases). The CDR3 loop spans 15 amino acids. The ends were cut back, 4 bases at V and 0 bases at J, with 10 bases in the middle. The V gene's germline CDR1 is LGHNA and CDR2 YSLEER.

CDR3 DNA sequence: TGTGCCAGCAGCTCACAACAGGGGGGGAATTCACCCCTCCACTTT. Translation: CASSSQQGGNSPLHF. The chain carries TRBV7-8 and TRBJ1-6; 8 nucleotides line up with TRBD1. The CDR3 loop spans 15 amino acids. The ends lost 4 bases at V and 7 bases at J; junction bases unmatched: 6. CDR1 and CDR2 (germline): SGHVS, FQNEAQ.

J is TRBJ2-3 and V is TRBV18, with 7 bases that match TRBD1. The CDR3 has 14 residues. V lost 3 bases to trimming and J lost 1 base; unmatched junction nucleotides: 1. The germline CDR1 and CDR2 sequences are KGHSH and LQKENI. The CDR3 reads CASSPGTGTDTQYF. The CDR3 DNA follows: TGTGCCAGCTCACCCGGGACAGGCACAGATACGCAGTATTTT.

For the CDR3, the DNA is TGTGCCAGTAGTGGGGGACTAGCGAGCAATGAGCAGTTCTTC. The encoded protein is CASSGGLASNEQFF. The J gene is TRBJ2-1, the V gene TRBV19; 10 bases line up with TRBD2. Unmatched junction bases numbered 4, after V lost 5 bases and J lost 6 bases. CDR3 length: 14 amino acids. Germline values: CDR1 LNHDA, CDR2 SQIVND (reference sequence).

The chain links TRBV18 to TRBJ2-7, with TRBD1 matching over 7 bases. Germline CDR1 reads KGHSH; CDR2 reads LQKENI. The length of the CDR3 is 15 residues. The V and J ends lost 5 bases and 3 bases, in that order; junction bases with no gene match: 10. The CDR3 loop is CASSEAGTVDYEQYF. In DNA, the CDR3 is TGTGCCAGCTCAGAGGCCGGGACAGTCGACTACGAGCAGTACTTC. Together with reference TRBV18 and TRBJ2-7, the CDR3 gives the full variable domain: NAGVMQNPRHLVRRRGQEARLRCSPMKGHSHVYWYRQLPEEGLKFMVYLQKENIIDESGMPKERFSAEFPKEGPSILRIQQVVRGDSAAYFCASSEAGTVDYEQYFGPGTRLTVT.

The chain carries TRBV6-6 and TRBJ1-2; TRBD1 might be the D (5 bases). Trimming removed 7 bases at V and 5 bases at J, with 14 bases between. Germline CDR1 MNHNY, CDR2 SVGAGI (reference sequence). This CDR3 spans 13 amino acids. The DNA of the CDR3 is TGTGCCAGCATGGTCAGGGAGGGGTATGGCTACACCTTC. Translating gives CASMVREGYGYTF.

The genes are TRBV7-6 and TRBJ2-7; 9 bases are a match to TRBD1. The junction had 10 bases not matched to a gene; V was cut back by 1 base and J by 6 bases. The germline gives CDR1 SGHVS, CDR2 FNYEAQ. The CDR3 loop spans 16 amino acids. CDR3 protein: CASSLERPRTGVEQYF. DNA of the CDR3: TGTGCCAGCAGCTTAGAGAGGCCCCGGACAGGGGTCGAGCAGTACTTC.

V gene TRBV6-5 combines with J gene TRBJ1-3; D is undetermined. The CDR3 extends over 16 amino acids. Germline V gives CDR1 MNHEY, CDR2 SVGAGI. V was cut by 2 bases and J by 0 bases, with 11 bases left in between. The CDR3 nucleotides read TGTGCCAGCAGTTACGCTCCTCGGAGCTCTGGAAACACCATATATTTT. This encodes CASSYAPRSSGNTIYF.

The chain links TRBV7-2 to TRBJ2-5, with 9 bases aligning to TRBD2. Germline CDR1 is SGHTA and CDR2 is FQGNSA. V shed 5 bases and J 2 bases; nucleotides not matched to a gene: 9. This CDR3 is 16 amino acids long. The CDR3 is CASSGIIAGEQETQYF. The CDR3, as DNA: TGTGCCAGCAGCGGGATCATAGCGGGGGAGCAAGAGACCCAGTACTTC.

The chain joins TRBV29-1 to TRBJ2-7, with 8 bases identical to TRBD1. The germline gives CDR1 SQVTM, CDR2 ANQGSEA. V lost 3 bases, J lost 3 bases, and 7 bases stayed unmatched. The CDR3 length is 14 residues. CDR3 in DNA: TGCAGCGTTGAGACAGGGGCGCCCCTCTACGAGCAGTACTTC. This codes for CSVETGAPLYEQYF.

The gene calls are TRBV10-3 and TRBJ1-2, with D perhaps matching TRBD1 (5 bases). Trimming took 0 bases from V and 3 from J, leaving 14 bases between them. The CDR3 totals 16 residues. CDR1 is ENHRY and CDR2 is SYGVKD in the germline V gene. CDR3 sequence reads: CAISESRGVDDYGYTF. The CDR3 nucleotides are TGTGCCATCAGTGAGTCCCGGGGGGTAGACGACTATGGCTACACCTTC.

This chain links TRBV9 with TRBJ2-7; D not certain. The CDR3 has 15 amino acids. V shed 0 bases and J shed 1 base, with 11 bases lying between them. In germline, CDR1 is SGDLS, CDR2 YYNGEE. CDR3 sequence (DNA): TGTGCCAGCAGCGTAGACCCGGAGTATTCCTACGAGCAGTACTTC. This translates into CASSVDPEYSYEQYF.

The gene calls are TRBV3-1 (or the pseudogene TRBV3-2) and TRBJ2-7, with D possibly matching TRBD2 (6 bases). The V gene lost 6 bases and the J gene lost 0 bases, with 15 bases spanning the gap. CDR3 length: 15 residues. Looked up from germline, CDR1 is LGHDT and CDR2 is YNNKEL (reference sequence). The CDR3 sequence is CASSRGLPSSYEQYF. The CDR3 region has the DNA TGTGCCAGCAGTCGGGGACTCCCGAGCTCCTACGAGCAGTACTTC.

This clone was found once. V is TRBV28 and J is TRBJ2-5; D ambiguous. This CDR3 spans 16 amino acids. Trimming stripped 2 bases from V and 0 bases from J, with 13 bases between. Per the germline V gene, CDR1 is MDHEN and CDR2 is SYDVKM. This CDR3 is CASSLGPQRYQETQYF. CDR3 nucleotide sequence: TGTGCCAGCAGTTTAGGGCCTCAAAGGTACCAAGAGACCCAGTACTTC. The variable domain in full, completed from reference TRBV28 and TRBJ2-5, reads DVKVTQSSRYLVKRTGEKVFLECVQDMDHENMFWYRQDPGLGLRLIYFSYDVKMKEKGDIPEGYSVSREKKERFSLILESASTNQTSMYLCASSLGPQRYQETQYFGPGTRLLVL.

The chain carries TRBV9 and TRBJ2-2; D is perhaps TRBD1 (5 bases). V lost 3 bases and J lost 0, with 6 bases in between. In germline, CDR1 is SGDLS, CDR2 YYNGEE. CDR3 length equals 14 residues. The chain's CDR3 is CASSARANTGELFF. In nucleotides, the CDR3 is TGTGCCAGCAGCGCCAGGGCGAACACCGGGGAGCTGTTTTTT.

This rearrangement joins TRBV18 to TRBJ2-7, with 8 bases fitting TRBD1. CDR1 is KGHSH, CDR2 LQKENI, per germline. Unmatched junction bases numbered 8, after V lost 1 base and J lost 0 bases. The CDR3 length is 17 residues. In DNA, the CDR3 is TGTGCCAGCTCACCACAAGCGACCGGACAGGGCTCCTACGAGCAGTACTTC. Encoded protein: CASSPQATGQGSYEQYF.

This clone appeared a single time. The chain is built from TRBV7-9 and TRBJ1-2; possibly TRBD1 for D (6 bases). The CDR3 totals 13 residues. Germline loops: CDR1 SEHNR, CDR2 FQNEAQ (reference sequence). Trimming removed 5 bases from V and 8 bases from J, with 15 bases in between. CDR3 sequence reads: CASSTNREGGYTF. The DNA of the CDR3 is TGTGCCAGCAGCACCAACAGGGAAGGGGGCTACACCTTC.